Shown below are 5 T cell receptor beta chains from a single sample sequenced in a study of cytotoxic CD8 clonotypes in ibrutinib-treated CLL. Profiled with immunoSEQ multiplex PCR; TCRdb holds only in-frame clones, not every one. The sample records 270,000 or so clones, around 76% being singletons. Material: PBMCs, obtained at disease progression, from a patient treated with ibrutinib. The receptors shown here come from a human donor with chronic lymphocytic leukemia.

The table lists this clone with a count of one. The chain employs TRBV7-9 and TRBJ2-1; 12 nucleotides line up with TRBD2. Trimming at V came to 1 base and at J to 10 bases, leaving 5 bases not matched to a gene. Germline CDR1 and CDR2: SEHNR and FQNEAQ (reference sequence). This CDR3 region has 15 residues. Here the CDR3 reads CASSLGLAGAEEQFF. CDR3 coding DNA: TGTGCCAGCAGCTTAGGACTAGCGGGAGCCGAAGAGCAGTTCTTC.

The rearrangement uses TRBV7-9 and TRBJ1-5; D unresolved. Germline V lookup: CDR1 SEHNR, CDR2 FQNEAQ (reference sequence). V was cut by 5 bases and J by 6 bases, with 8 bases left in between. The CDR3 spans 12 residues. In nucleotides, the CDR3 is TGTGCCAGCAGCCCACCCGGTCAGCCCCAGCATTTT. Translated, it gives CASSPPGQPQHF. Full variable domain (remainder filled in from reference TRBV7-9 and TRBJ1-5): DTGVSQNPRHKITKRGQNVTFRCDPISEHNRLYWYRQTLGQGPEFLTYFQNEAQLEKSRLLSDRFSAERPKGSFSTLEIQRTEQGDSAMYLCASSPPGQPQHFGDGTRLSIL.

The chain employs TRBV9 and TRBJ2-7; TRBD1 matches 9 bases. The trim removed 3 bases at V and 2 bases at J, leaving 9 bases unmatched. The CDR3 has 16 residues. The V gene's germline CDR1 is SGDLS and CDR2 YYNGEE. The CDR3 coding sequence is TGTGCCAGCAGCGGGCCGGGACAGGGTTTGGCCTACGAGCAGTACTTC. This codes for CASSGPGQGLAYEQYF.

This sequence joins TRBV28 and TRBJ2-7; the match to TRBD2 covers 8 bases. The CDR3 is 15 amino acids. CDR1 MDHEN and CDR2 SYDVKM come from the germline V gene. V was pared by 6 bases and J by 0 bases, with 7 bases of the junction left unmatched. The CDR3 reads CASRIPGGSSYEQYF. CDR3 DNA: TGTGCCAGCAGGATCCCGGGGGGGAGCTCCTACGAGCAGTACTTC.

The CDR3 bases are TGTGCCAGCAGCCGGGACAGCCGGCCAGAGACCCAGTACTTC. It specifies CASSRDSRPETQYF. V and J are TRBV11-2 and TRBJ2-5, with TRBD1 identical over 7 bases. The junction had 7 bases not matched to a gene; V was cut back by 5 bases and J by 4 bases. CDR1 is SGHAT and CDR2 is FQNNGV in the germline V gene. The length of the CDR3 is 14 residues.